The clone carrying this T cell receptor (beta chain) has more than one count but fewer than ten. Original processing notes: Amplification with reference gene primers provided the estimates of nucleated cell counts. The table came from immunoSEQ multiplex PCR; TCRdb's copy has only in-frame clones and leaves some out. V and J calls and clone size are those listed in that table; D and trimming were worked out from the DNA. The sample carries roughly 61,000 clones, just over 70% recorded once. Cohorts were assigned according to the clinical history that participants reported. The data stem from a study of blood T cell repertoires in COVID-19. After removal of 0 bases from V and 1 base from J, the junction contained 0 bases not matched to a gene. This CDR3 has 15 amino acids. Germline-derived CDR1 and CDR2 are MNHEY and SVGAGI.

The V call is TRBV6-5, the J call TRBJ1-5, with 7 bases fitting TRBD1. The source material was PBMCs or T cells enriched from blood (not recorded which). The receptor was derived from a woman aged 55-69 years who had been exposed to COVID-19. CDR3 residues: CASSYSTGSNQPQHF. The CDR3 nucleotides read TGTGCCAGCAGTTACTCGACAGGGAGCAATCAGCCCCAGCATTTT.